The clone carrying this TCR beta chain has a handful of counts. The antigen remains unidentified. The source of the sample is a study of cytotoxic CD8 clonotypes in ibrutinib-treated CLL. The wider study: Among the patients, approximately ten presented as relapsed/refractory and about 15 as treatment-naive; roughly 17 showed unmutated IGHV. The sample average was 255,043 productive templates and approximately 94,000 productive rearrangements. Points from the study as a whole: Contraction or stability on treatment was seen for public clonotypes, which were uncommon.

The TCR beta libraries used roughly 2.2 micrograms of genomic DNA that came from cryopreserved PBMCs. This CDR3 region has 14 residues. Germline V gene lookup returns CDR1 SGHDT and CDR2 YYEEEE. V was pared by 6 bases and J by 4 bases, with 14 bases between. Method: immunoSEQ multiplex PCR; TCRdb's copy keeps in-frame clones and lacks some. The repertoire includes some 28,000 clones, 62% of them detected once, and roughly 15% sits in the top ten. Here the sequenced sample was PBMCs, taken before ibrutinib treatment. The V call is TRBV5-6, the J call TRBJ1-3; maybe TRBD1 (6 bases). The receptor comes from a human donor with chronic lymphocytic leukemia. The CDR3 DNA follows: TGTGCCAGCATCCGGCGGGGGCTCGGAAACACCATATATTTT. Amino acid sequence: CASIRRGLGNTIYF.